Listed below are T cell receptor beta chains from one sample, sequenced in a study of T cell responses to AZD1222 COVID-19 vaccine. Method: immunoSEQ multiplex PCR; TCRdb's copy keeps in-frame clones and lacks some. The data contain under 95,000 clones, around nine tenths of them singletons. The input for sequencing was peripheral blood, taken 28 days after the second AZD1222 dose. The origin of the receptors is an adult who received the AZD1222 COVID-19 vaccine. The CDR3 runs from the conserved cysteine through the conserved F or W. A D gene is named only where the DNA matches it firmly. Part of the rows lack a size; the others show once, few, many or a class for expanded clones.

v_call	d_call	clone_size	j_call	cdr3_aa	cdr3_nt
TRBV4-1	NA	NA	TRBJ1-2	CASSPAPGIYGYTF	TGCGCCAGCAGCCCGGCCCCGGGGATTTATGGCTACACCTTC
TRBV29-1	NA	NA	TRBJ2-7	CSVETLRGEQYF	TGCAGCGTTGAAACGCTCCGAGGGGAGCAGTACTTC
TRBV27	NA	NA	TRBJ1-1	CASSSAQGGNTEAFF	TGTGCCAGCTCTAGCGCACAGGGTGGGAACACTGAAGCTTTCTTT
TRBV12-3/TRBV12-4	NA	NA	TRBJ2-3	CASSRLGTDTQYF	TGTGCCAGCAGTCGGCTGGGCACAGATACGCAGTATTTT
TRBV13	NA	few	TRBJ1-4	CASSLGGSEKLFF	TGTGCCAGCAGCTTAGGGGGATCTGAAAAACTGTTTTTT
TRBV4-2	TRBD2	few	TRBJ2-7	CASSQESAGGSYEQYF	TGTGCCAGCAGCCAAGAGTCAGCGGGAGGCTCCTACGAGCAGTACTTC
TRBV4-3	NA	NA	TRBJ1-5	CASSPTRTPSNQPQHF	TGCGCCAGCAGCCCCACGCGGACACCCAGCAATCAGCCCCAGCATTTT
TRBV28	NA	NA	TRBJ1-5	CASSLGLGVGAQPQHF	TGTGCCAGCAGTTTAGGGCTAGGGGTAGGAGCTCAGCCCCAGCATTTT
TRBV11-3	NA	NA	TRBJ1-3	CASSIRDGNTIYF	TGTGCCAGCAGCATCCGAGATGGAAACACCATATATTTT
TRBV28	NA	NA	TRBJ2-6	CASSLSPLLQRGPGANVLTF	TGTGCCAGCAGTTTATCCCCCCTATTGCAAAGGGGTCCAGGGGCCAACGTCCTGACTTTC
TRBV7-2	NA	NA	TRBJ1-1	CASSLVAILNTEAFF	TGTGCCAGCAGCTTAGTCGCGATTTTGAACACTGAAGCTTTCTTT
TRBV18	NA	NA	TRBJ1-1	CASSPPIRAGNTEAFF	TGTGCCAGCTCACCACCGATTCGGGCAGGAAACACTGAAGCTTTCTTT
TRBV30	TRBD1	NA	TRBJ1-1	CAWSRTGTEAFF	TGTGCCTGGAGCCGGACAGGCACTGAAGCTTTCTTT
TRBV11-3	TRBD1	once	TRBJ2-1	CASSLEDVRGRSSYNEQFF	TGTGCCAGCAGCTTAGAAGACGTCAGGGGGCGATCCTCCTACAATGAGCAGTTCTTC
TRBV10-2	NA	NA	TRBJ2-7	CASSPRSTYEQYF	TGCGCCAGCAGCCCCCGGAGTACCTACGAGCAGTACTTC
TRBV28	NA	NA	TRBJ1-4	CASSPGGQQNEKLFF	TGTGCCAGCAGCCCTGGCGGACAGCAGAATGAAAAACTGTTTTTT
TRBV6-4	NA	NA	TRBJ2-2	CASSLSAAGELFF	TGTGCCAGCAGCCTCTCGGCAGCCGGGGAGCTGTTTTTT
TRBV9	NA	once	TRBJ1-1	CASSSEVMNTEAFF	TGTGCCAGCAGCTCCGAGGTAATGAACACTGAAGCTTTCTTT
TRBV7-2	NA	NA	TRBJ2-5	CASSFGSQETQYF	TGTGCCAGCAGCTTCGGCAGCCAAGAGACCCAGTACTTC
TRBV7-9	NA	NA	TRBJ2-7	CASSLLASGTGEQYF	TGTGCCAGCAGCCTACTGGCTAGCGGGACAGGCGAGCAGTACTTC